This note documents a single TCR beta chain sequence. Its cognate antigen is unknown. The data originate from a study of identical twins. Study-wide results and limits: Researchers reported weaker excess twin sharing in beta out-of-frame sequences.

Germline assignment: CDR1 SQVTM and CDR2 ANQGSEA. The CDR3 loop spans 12 amino acids. Trimming took off 4 bases at V and 9 bases at J, with 13 bases between the two ends. TCRdb used MiXCR to reprocess the 5' RACE reads, holding one entry per CDR3 protein. This table has approximately 470,000 distinct CDR3 sequences, 11% to 15% appearing once. These data also formed part of another study, on yellow fever vaccine responses in identical twins.

The V call is TRBV29-1, the J call TRBJ2-1, with a weak D call TRBD2 (5 bases). The sample consisted of CD4+ T cells sorted from blood. This sequence originates from a woman aged 18-29 years in good health. CDR3 sequence: CSVGEQSREQFF. CDR3 coding DNA: TGCAGCGTTGGGGAGCAGTCACGTGAGCAGTTCTTC.